The 18 T cell receptor beta chains given below trace back to one sample, sequenced in a study of regulatory T cells in long-lasting Graves disease. Relying on iRepertoire HTBI primers and Arm-PCR of CDR3 regions, the team built TCR beta libraries. TCRdb itself ran the multiplex PCR reads through MiXCR, one entry per CDR3 protein. The repertoire has roughly 610,000 distinct CDR3 sequences, 15% to 20% of them found once; the top ten carry approximately 12%. Time point in this sample: newly diagnosed GD, antithyroid drugs for less than 3 months. Scientists built the TCR library using RNA that was extracted from PBMCs. The same data also contributed to another study, on T cells in Graves' hyperthyroidism and ophthalmopathy.

Sequenced here: peripheral blood mononuclear cells (PBMCs), sampled at new diagnosis, from a patient treated with antithyroid drugs. The receptor source for this set is a man between 18 and 35 years old with Graves disease.

This chain joins TRBV4-1 and TRBJ2-3; TRBD1 aligns across 9 bases. This CDR3 is built from 16 residues. Per the germline V gene, CDR1 is MGHRA and CDR2 is YSYEKL. With 3 bases clipped from V and 4 bases from J, the junction kept 8 bases outside the gene matches. CDR3 in DNA: TGCGCCAGCAGCCAGGCCGGGACAGGGCCCCCAGATACGCAGTATTTT. Translation: CASSQAGTGPPDTQYF.

This clonotype was found many times. The J gene is TRBJ2-5, the V gene TRBV12-3 or TRBV12-4, with 12 bases matching TRBD2. V trimming: 3 bases; J trimming: 5 bases; junction bases outside the gene matches: 1. The CDR3 sequence is 14 residues long. This chain's CDR3 is CASSFTSGRETQYF. The DNA for the CDR3 is TGTGCCAGCAGTTTCACTAGCGGGAGGGAGACCCAGTACTTC.

This clonotype was seen repeatedly, ten times or more. CDR3 sequence reads: CASSPGGYNQPQHF. CDR3 nucleotides: TGTGCCAGCAGTCCTGGGGGTTACAATCAGCCCCAGCATTTT. This chain joins TRBV6-1 and TRBJ1-5; a weak D match, TRBD1 (5 bases). CDR1 and CDR2 from the germline V gene are MNHNS and SASEGT. There are 14 residues in the CDR3. Trimming left V 5 bases short and J 3 bases short, with 11 bases between.

This clonotype was detected ten times or more. V and J are TRBV10-3 and TRBJ2-3, with 10 bases identical to TRBD1. The length of the CDR3 is 15 residues. After removal of 6 bases from V and 8 bases from J, the junction contained 11 bases not matched to a gene. Germline values: CDR1 ENHRY, CDR2 SYGVKD. The CDR3 here is CAIRIGTGALGTQYF. The CDR3 DNA reads TGTGCCATCAGGATCGGGACAGGGGCCCTTGGTACGCAGTATTTT.

This clonotype occurred many times. It may be a read error: a sequence one base away is much more abundant. The CDR3 DNA follows: TGTGCCAGCACCTTAGGGAACACTGAAGCTTTCTTT. It translates to CASTLGNTEAFF. The chain recombines TRBV13 with TRBJ1-1; D is uncertain. CDR3 length equals 12 residues. Germline V gene sequence: CDR1 PRHDT, CDR2 FYEKMQ (reference sequence).

The chain links TRBV24-1 to TRBJ2-2; the D is unclear. V dropped 7 bases and J dropped 2 bases, with 4 bases sitting between them. The CDR3 length is 12 residues. Per the germline V gene, CDR1 is KGHDR and CDR2 is SFDVKD. CDR3 DNA: TGTGCCACCAGGGGAAACACCGGGGAGCTGTTTTTT. Translating gives CATRGNTGELFF.

Details on this clonotype: A much larger clone lies one base from this, so it may be a read error. The rearrangement links TRBV2 to TRBJ2-7, with 10 bases that match TRBD1. Germline-derived CDR1 and CDR2 are SNHLY and FYNNEI. This CDR3 region has 15 residues. DNA for the CDR3: TGTGCCAACAGTTCTCAGGGACAGGGGTCCGACGAGCAGTACTTC. Translating gives CANSSQGQGSDEQYF.

This chain links TRBV30 with TRBJ2-2; D is unclear. Germline lookup yields CDR1 GTSNPN and CDR2 SVGIG (reference sequence). The CDR3 sequence is 14 residues long. V dropped 1 base and J dropped 1 base, with 7 bases sitting between them. The chain's CDR3 is CAWSEIQNTGELFF. CDR3 nucleotides: TGTGCCTGGAGTGAGATCCAGAACACCGGGGAGCTGTTTTTT.

This clonotype was detected ten times or more. V and J are TRBV3-1 and TRBJ2-3; no firm D call. Near its end, the DNA agrees better with TRBJ2-7, so the J call may be wrong. Germline lookup yields CDR1 LGHDT and CDR2 YNNKEL (reference sequence). The CDR3 consists of 15 residues. Here the CDR3 reads CASSQGVLSANEQYF. In nucleotides, the CDR3 is TGTGCCAGCAGCCAAGGGGTATTAAGCGCCAACGAGCAGTACTTC.

Of note for this clonotype: This clone may be a read error of a much larger clone one base away. The conserved phenylalanine or tryptophan normally closing the CDR3 is absent here, so this likely arose from a read error. The limits of the CDR3 on the DNA are not certain, so only TCRdb's listed CDR3 is given. The chain uses TRBV9 and TRBJ2-7; the table assigns TRBD2, which was not confirmed against the DNA. The germline gives CDR1 SGDLS, CDR2 YYNGEE. The CDR3 is 15 amino acids in total, end residues counted. The CDR3 protein is CASSAGPGLAGGKYI.

This clonotype came up many times. The V call is TRBV18, the J call TRBJ2-1; D might be TRBD1 or TRBD2, each matching 6 bases. The CDR3 totals 14 residues. In germline, CDR1 is KGHSH, CDR2 LQKENI. V lost 6 bases to trimming and J lost 8 bases, with 17 bases between them. Written as DNA, the CDR3 is TGTGCCAGCTCGCCTCGGGGGCCAGAGGATGAGCAGTTCTTC. Protein product: CASSPRGPEDEQFF.

This clonotype occurred a few times. The chain couples TRBV28 to TRBJ2-5, with D unresolved. Germline V gene sequence: CDR1 MDHEN, CDR2 SYDVKM. The CDR3 sequence is 18 residues long. V was clipped by 4 bases and J by 1 base, with 22 bases between them. This CDR3 is CASSSLLPGAHAQETQYF. Written as DNA, the CDR3 is TGTGCCAGCAGTTCCCTCCTACCTGGCGCCCACGCCCAAGAGACCCAGTACTTC.

There are many counts of this clonotype. V is TRBV28 and J is TRBJ2-3, with 15 bases matching TRBD2. The CDR3 loop spans 15 amino acids. Germline V gene sequence: CDR1 MDHEN, CDR2 SYDVKM. The V gene end was trimmed by 6 bases and the J gene end by 5 bases; junction bases not matched to a gene: 3. The CDR3 region has the DNA TGTGCCAGCAGGGCGGGACTAGCGGGAGGAGATACGCAGTATTTT. It codes for CASRAGLAGGDTQYF.

CDR3 DNA sequence: TGTGCCAGCAGTTACTCCGGATCTAGCACAGATACGCAGTATTTT. Its translation: CASSYSGSSTDTQYF. The chain carries TRBV6-2 or TRBV6-3 and TRBJ2-3; D gene uncertain. CDR1 is MNHEY, CDR2 SVGEGT, per germline. Trimming shortened V by 0 bases and J by 0 bases, and 7 bases separated the two germline ends. This CDR3 comprises 15 residues.

This clonotype was observed many times. The chain has TRBV29-1 and TRBJ1-4; possible D gene TRBD1, 6 bases. V dropped 2 bases and J dropped 7 bases, with 26 bases sitting between them. The germline gives CDR1 SQVTM, CDR2 ANQGSEA. This CDR3 spans 18 amino acids. The CDR3 DNA is TGCAGCGTTGAATCGCATGTAGGACAGCGGCGTACGGGTGAAAAACTGTTTTTT. It codes for CSVESHVGQRRTGEKLFF.

To note about this clonotype: A read error may produce the germline difference seen at one junction end. The chain links TRBV28 to TRBJ1-1; D possibly corresponds to TRBD1 (6 bases). There are 17 residues in the CDR3. CDR1 is MDHEN, CDR2 SYDVKM, per germline. For the CDR3, the DNA is TGTGCCAGCGGTTTATTTGGGGCACGGGGGGGCGAGACTGAAGCTTTCTTT. Protein sequence: CASGLFGARGGETEAFF.

This clonotype has a count of ten or more. The rearrangement uses TRBV19 and TRBJ2-7, with D tentatively TRBD2 (6 bases). Germline assignment: CDR1 LNHDA and CDR2 SQIVND (reference sequence). V shed 7 bases and J shed 3 bases, with 19 bases lying between them. This CDR3 region has 15 residues. The CDR3 here is CASTTTAGRVYEQYF. The CDR3 nucleotides are TGTGCCAGTACCACGACCGCGGGGCGCGTCTACGAGCAGTACTTC.

This rearrangement joins TRBV12-3 or TRBV12-4 to TRBJ1-6, with unresolved D. The V gene lost 3 bases and the J gene lost 0 bases, with 6 bases spanning the gap. The CDR3 loop spans 15 amino acids. The CDR3 sequence: CASSLKVSYNSPLHF. DNA of the CDR3: TGTGCCAGCAGTTTGAAGGTCTCCTATAATTCACCCCTCCACTTT.